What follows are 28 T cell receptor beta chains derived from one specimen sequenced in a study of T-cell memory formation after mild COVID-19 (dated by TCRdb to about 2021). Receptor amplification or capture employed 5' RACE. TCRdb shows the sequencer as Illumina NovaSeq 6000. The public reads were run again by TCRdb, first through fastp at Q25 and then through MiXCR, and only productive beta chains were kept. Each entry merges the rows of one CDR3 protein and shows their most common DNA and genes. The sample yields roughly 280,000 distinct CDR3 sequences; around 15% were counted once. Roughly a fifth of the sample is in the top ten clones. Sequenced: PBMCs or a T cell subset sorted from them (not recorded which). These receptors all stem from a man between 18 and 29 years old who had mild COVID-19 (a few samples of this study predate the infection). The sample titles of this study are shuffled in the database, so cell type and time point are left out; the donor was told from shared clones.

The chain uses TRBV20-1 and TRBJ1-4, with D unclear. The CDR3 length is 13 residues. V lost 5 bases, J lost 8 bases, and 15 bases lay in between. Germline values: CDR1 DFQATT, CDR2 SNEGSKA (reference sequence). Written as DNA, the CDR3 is TGCAGTGCTCCGGGGTCCCTTGGGGAAAAACTGTTTTTT. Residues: CSAPGSLGEKLFF.

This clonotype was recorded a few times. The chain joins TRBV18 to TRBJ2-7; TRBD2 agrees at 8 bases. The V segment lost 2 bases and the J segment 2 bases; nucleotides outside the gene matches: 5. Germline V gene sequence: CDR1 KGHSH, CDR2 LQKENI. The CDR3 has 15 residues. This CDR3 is CASSPYLAGAYEQYF. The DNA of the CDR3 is TGTGCCAGCTCACCATACCTAGCGGGCGCCTACGAGCAGTACTTC.

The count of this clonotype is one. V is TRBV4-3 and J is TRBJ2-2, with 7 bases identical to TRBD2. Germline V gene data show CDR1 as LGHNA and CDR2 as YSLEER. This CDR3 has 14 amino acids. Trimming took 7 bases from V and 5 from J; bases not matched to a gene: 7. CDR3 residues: CASTERGVTGELFF. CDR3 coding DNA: TGCGCCAGCACCGAACGGGGGGTAACCGGGGAGCTGTTTTTT.

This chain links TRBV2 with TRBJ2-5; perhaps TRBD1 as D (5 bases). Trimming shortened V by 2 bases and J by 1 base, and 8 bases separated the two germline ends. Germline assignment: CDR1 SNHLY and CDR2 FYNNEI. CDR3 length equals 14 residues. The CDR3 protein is CASSEWTTQETQYF. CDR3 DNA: TGTGCCAGCAGTGAATGGACAACCCAAGAGACCCAGTACTTC.

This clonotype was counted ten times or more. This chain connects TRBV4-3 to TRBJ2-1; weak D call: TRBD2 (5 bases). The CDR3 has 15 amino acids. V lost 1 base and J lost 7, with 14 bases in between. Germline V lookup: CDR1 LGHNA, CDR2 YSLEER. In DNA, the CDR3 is TGCGCCAGCAGCCAAGTGCTCCACCGCGGGAATGAGCAGTTCTTC. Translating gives CASSQVLHRGNEQFF.

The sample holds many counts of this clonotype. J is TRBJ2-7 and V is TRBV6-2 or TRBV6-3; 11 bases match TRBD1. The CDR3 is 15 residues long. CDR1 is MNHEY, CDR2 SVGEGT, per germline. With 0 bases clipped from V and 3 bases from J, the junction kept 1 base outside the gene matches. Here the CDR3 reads CASSYSGTGGYEQYV. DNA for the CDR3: TGTGCCAGCAGTTACTCCGGGACAGGGGGCTACGAGCAGTACGTC.

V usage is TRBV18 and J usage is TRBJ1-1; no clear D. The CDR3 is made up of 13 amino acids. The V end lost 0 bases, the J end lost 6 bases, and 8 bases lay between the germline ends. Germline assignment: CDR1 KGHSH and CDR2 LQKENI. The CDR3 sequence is CASSPPLRAEAFF. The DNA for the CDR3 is TGTGCCAGCTCACCACCGCTCCGGGCTGAAGCTTTCTTT. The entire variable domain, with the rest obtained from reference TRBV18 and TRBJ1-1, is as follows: NAGVMQNPRHLVRRRGQEARLRCSPMKGHSHVYWYRQLPEEGLKFMVYLQKENIIDESGMPKERFSAEFPKEGPSILRIQQVVRGDSAAYFCASSPPLRAEAFFGQGTRLTVV.

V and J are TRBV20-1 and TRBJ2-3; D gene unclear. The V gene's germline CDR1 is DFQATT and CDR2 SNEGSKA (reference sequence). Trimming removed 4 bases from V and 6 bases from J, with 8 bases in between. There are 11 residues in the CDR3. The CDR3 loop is CSAMLQDTQYF. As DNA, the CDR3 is TGCAGTGCTATGCTTCAGGATACGCAGTATTTT.

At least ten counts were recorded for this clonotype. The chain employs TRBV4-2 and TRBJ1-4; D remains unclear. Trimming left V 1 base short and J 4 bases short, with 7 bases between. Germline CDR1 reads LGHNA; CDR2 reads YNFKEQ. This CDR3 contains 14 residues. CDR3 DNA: TGTGCCAGCAGCCAAGGGCAGCTTAATGAAAAACTGTTTTTT. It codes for CASSQGQLNEKLFF.

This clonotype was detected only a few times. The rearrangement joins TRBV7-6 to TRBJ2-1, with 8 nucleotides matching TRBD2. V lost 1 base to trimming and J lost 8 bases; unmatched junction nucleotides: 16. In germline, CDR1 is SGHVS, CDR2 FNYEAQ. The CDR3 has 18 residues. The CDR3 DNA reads TGTGCCAGCAGCTTAGGTCCCAGGGGACGGGGGGGCGCGGATGAGCAGTTCTTC. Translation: CASSLGPRGRGGADEQFF.

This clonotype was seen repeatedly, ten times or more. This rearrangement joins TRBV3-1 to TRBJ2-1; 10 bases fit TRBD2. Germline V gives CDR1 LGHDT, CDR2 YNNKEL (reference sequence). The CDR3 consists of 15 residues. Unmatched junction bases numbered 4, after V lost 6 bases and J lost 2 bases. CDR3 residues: CASSSTSGAYNEQFF. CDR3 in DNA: TGTGCCAGCAGTTCAACTAGCGGGGCCTACAATGAGCAGTTCTTC.

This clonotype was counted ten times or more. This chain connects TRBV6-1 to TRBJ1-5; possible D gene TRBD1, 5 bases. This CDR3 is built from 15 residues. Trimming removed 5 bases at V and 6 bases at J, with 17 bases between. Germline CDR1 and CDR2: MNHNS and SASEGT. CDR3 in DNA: TGTGCCAGCAGTCCGGGGCTCCCCCAAGGTCAGCCCCAGCATTTT. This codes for CASSPGLPQGQPQHF.

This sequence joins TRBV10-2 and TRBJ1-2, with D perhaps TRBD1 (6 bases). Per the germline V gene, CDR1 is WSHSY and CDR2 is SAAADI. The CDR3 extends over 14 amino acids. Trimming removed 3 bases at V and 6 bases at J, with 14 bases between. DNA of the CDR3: TGCGCCAGCAGTGACCCCCGGGCAGGGGATGGCTACACCTTC. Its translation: CASSDPRAGDGYTF.

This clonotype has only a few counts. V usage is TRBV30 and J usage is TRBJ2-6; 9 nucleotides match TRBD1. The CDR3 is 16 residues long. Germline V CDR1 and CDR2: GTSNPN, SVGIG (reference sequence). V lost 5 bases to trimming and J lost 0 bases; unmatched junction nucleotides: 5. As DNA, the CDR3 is TGTGCCTGGGCGGGACAGGGAACCTCTGGGGCCAACGTCCTGACTTTC. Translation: CAWAGQGTSGANVLTF. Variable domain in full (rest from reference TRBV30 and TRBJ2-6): SQTIHQWPATLVQPVGSPLSLECTVEGTSNPNLYWYRQAAGRGLQLLFYSVGIGQISSEVPQNLSASRPQDRQFILSSKKLLLSDSGFYLCAWAGQGTSGANVLTFGAGSRLTVL.

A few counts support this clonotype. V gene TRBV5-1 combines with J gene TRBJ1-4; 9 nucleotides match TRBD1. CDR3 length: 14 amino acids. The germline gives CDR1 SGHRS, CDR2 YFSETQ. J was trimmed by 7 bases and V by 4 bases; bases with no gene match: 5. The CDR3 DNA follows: TGCGCCAGCAGCCCACAGGGGGCGAGTGAAAAACTGTTTTTT. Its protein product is CASSPQGASEKLFF.

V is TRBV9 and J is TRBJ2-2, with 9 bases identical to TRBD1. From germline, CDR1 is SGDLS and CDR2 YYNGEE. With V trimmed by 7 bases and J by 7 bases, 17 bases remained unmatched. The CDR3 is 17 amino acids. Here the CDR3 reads CASSPHRPGQGIGELFF. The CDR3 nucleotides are TGTGCCAGCTCCCCACACCGCCCGGGACAGGGAATCGGGGAGCTGTTTTTT.

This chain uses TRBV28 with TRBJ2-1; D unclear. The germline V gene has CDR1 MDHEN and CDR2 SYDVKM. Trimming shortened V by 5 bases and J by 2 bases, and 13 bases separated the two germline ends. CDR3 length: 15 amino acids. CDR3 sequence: CASSTLDPAYNEQFF. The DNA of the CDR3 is TGTGCCAGCAGTACCTTGGACCCCGCCTACAATGAGCAGTTCTTC.

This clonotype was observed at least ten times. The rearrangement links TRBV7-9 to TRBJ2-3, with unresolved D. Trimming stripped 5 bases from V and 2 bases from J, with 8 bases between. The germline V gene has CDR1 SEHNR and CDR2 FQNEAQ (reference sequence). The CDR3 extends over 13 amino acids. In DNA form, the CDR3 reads TGTGCCAGCAGCGCCATAGCCACAGATACGCAGTATTTT. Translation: CASSAIATDTQYF.

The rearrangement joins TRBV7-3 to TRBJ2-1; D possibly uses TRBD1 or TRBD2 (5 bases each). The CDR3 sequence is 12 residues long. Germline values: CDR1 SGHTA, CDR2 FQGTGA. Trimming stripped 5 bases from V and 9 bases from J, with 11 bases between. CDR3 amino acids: CASSVGVGEQFF. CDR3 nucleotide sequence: TGTGCCAGCAGCGTGGGGGTCGGTGAGCAGTTCTTC.

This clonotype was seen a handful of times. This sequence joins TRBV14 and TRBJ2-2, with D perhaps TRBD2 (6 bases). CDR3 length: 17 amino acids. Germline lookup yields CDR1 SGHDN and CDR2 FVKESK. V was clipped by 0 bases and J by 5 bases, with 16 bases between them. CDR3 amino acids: CASSQDLRAGRTGELFF. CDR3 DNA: TGTGCCAGCAGCCAAGATCTTCGGGCAGGGAGGACCGGGGAGCTGTTTTTT.

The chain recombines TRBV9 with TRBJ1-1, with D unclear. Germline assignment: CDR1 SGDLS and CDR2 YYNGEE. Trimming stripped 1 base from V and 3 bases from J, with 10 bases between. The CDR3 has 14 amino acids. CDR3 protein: CASSVKLRDTEAFF. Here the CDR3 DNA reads TGTGCCAGCAGCGTAAAGCTGAGGGACACTGAAGCTTTCTTT.

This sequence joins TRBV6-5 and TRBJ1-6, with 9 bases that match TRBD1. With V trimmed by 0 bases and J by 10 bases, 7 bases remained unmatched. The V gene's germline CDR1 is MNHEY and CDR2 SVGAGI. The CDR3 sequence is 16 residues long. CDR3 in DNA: TGTGCCAGCAGTTACTCGTGGGGACAGGGAGGATCACCCCTCCACTTT. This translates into CASSYSWGQGGSPLHF.

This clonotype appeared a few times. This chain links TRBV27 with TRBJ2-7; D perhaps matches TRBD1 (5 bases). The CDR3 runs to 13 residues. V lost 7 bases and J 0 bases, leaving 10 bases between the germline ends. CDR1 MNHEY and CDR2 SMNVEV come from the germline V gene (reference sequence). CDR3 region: CASNQGSSYEQYF. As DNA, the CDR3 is TGTGCCAGCAACCAGGGCAGCTCCTACGAGCAGTACTTC.

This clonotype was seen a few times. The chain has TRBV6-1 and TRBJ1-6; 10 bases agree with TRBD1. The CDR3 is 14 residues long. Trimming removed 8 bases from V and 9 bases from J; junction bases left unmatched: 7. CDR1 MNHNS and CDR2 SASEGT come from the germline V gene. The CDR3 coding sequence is TGTGCCAGCTGGCCGCGACAGGGGGCTTCACCCCTCCACTTT. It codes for CASWPRQGASPLHF.

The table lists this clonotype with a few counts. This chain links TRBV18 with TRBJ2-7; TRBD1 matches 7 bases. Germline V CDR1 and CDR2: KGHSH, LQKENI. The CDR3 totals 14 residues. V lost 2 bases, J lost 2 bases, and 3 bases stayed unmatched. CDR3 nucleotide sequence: TGTGCCAGCTCACCATGGGGGACAGCCTACGAGCAGTACTTC. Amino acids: CASSPWGTAYEQYF.

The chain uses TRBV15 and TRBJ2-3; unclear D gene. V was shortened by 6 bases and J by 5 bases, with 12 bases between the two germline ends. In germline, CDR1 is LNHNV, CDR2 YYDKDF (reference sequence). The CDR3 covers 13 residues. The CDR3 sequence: CATRARDGDTQYF. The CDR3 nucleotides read TGTGCCACCAGGGCTAGGGATGGAGATACGCAGTATTTT.

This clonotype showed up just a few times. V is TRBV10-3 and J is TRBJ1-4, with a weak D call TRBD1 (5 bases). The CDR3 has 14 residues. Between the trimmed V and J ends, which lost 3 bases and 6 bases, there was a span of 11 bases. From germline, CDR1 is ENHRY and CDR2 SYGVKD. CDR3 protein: CAISDGTADEKLFF. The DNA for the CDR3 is TGTGCCATCAGTGACGGGACCGCGGATGAAAAACTGTTTTTT.

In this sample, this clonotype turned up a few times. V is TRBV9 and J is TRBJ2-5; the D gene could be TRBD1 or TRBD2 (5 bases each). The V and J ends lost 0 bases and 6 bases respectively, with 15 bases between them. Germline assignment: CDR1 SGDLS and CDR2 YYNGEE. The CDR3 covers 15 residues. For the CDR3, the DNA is TGTGCCAGCAGCGTAGATGCGGGCTGGGGCCAGACCCAGTACTTC. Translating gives CASSVDAGWGQTQYF.